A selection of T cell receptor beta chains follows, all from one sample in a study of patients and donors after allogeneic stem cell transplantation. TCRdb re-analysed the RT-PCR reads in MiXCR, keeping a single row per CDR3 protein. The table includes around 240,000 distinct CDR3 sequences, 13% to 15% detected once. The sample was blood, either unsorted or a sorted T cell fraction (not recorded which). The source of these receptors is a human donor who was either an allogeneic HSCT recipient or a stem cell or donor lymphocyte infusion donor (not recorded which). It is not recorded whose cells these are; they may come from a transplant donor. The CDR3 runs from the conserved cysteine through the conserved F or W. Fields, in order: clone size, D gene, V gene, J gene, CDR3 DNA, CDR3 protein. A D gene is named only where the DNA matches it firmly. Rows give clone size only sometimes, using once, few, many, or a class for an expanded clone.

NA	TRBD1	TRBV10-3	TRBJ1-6	TGTGCCATCAGGGGAACGACAGGGTCCGACGATTCACCCCTCCACTTT	CAIRGTTGSDDSPLHF
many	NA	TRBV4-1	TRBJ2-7	TGCGCCAGCAGCCAAGATCCTGGGACCCCTGGCTACGAGCAGTACTTC	CASSQDPGTPGYEQYF
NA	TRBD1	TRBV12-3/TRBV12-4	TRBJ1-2	TGTGCCAGCAGCCGACAGGGCGTTTCTTATGGCTACACCTTC	CASSRQGVSYGYTF
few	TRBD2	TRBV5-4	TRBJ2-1	TGTGCCAGCAGTTTTGGACTAGCGGGAGGAAGTGAGCAGTTCTTC	CASSFGLAGGSEQFF
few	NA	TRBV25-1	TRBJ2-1	TGTGCCAGTCGCGCGACTGGGGGGCTTAACTCCTACAATGAGCAGTTCTTC	CASRATGGLNSYNEQFF
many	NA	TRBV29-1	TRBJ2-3	TGCAGCGTTGAGTTGGGTTTGAGCACAGATACGCAGTATTTT	CSVELGLSTDTQYF
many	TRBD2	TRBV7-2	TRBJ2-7	TGTGCCAGCAGCATCCTAGCGGGGGGATCGTACGAGCAGTACTTC	CASSILAGGSYEQYF
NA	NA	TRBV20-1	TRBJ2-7	TGCAGTGCTAGAGGAGCCGAGGGGGCGGAGGGCTACGAGCAGTACTTC	CSARGAEGAEGYEQYF
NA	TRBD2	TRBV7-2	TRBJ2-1	TGTGCCAGCAGCTTAGAGGGACTAGCGGGGATCTATGAGCAGTTCTTC	CASSLEGLAGIYEQFF
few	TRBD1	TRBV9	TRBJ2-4	TGTGCCAGCAGCGTAGAGGGGGCCGGGATGAACATTCAGTACTTC	CASSVEGAGMNIQYF
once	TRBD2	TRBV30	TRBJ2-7	TGTGCCTGGAGTGGCCTAGCGGGGGCCCTATCCTACGAGCAGTACTTC	CAWSGLAGALSYEQYF
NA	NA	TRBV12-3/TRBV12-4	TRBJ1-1	TGTGCCAGCAGTTTAGCGCAAGTTGGCACTGAAGCTTTCTTT	CASSLAQVGTEAFF
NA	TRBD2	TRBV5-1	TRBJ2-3	TGCGCCAGCAGCTTGGGACTAGCGGGAGTTGCAGATACGCAGTATTTT	CASSLGLAGVADTQYF
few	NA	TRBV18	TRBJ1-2	TGTGCCAGCTCACCAGCCGGGAACTATGGCTACACCTTC	CASSPAGNYGYTF
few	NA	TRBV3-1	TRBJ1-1	TGTGCCAGCAGCCAACTGACCCTAGGAGGGGTGAACACTGAAGCTTTCTTT	CASSQLTLGGVNTEAFF
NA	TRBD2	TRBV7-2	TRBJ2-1	TGTGCCAGCAGCCCGAGCGGGAGCTACAATGAGCAGTTCTTC	CASSPSGSYNEQFF
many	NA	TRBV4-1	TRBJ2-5	TGCGCCAGCAGCCAAGATCAGAGGAGGGGGACCCAGTACTTC	CASSQDQRRGTQYF
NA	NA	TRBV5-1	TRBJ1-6	TGCGCCAGCAGACTGCGCCTTGACTATAATTCACCCCTCCACTTT	CASRLRLDYNSPLHF
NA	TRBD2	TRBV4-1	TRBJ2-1	TGCGCCAGCAGCCAAGAGGGCGGGGGGGCGTCCAATGAGCAGTTCTTC	CASSQEGGGASNEQFF
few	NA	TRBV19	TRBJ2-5	TGTGCCAGTAGTACTCCTCCAGTAGAGACCCAGTACTTC	CASSTPPVETQYF
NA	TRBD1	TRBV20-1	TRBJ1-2	TGCAGTGGTCAGAGAACAGGGGGAACTAACTATGGCTACACCTTC	CSGQRTGGTNYGYTF
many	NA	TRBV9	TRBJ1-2	TGTGCCAGCAGCGTAGGTTCCTACGGAGGCGGCTACACCTTC	CASSVGSYGGGYTF
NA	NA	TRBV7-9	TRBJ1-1	TGTGCCAGCACTGACAGGCGGGACACTGAAGCTTTCTTT	CASTDRRDTEAFF